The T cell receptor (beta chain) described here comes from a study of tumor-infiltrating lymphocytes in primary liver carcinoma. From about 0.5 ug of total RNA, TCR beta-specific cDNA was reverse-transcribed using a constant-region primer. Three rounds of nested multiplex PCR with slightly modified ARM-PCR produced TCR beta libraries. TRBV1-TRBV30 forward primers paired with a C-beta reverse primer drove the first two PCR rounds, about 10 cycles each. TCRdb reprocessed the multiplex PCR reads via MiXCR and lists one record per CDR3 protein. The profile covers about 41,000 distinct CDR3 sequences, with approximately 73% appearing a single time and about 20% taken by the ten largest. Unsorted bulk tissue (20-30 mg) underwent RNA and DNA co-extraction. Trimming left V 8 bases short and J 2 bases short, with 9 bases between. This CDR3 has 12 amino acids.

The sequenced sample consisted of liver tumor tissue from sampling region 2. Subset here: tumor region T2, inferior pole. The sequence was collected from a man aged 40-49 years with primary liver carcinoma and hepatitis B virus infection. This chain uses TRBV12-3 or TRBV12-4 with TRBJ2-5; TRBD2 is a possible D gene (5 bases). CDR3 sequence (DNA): TGTGCCAGCGGGAGTGAACAAGAGACCCAGTACTTC. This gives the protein CASGSEQETQYF.